This TCR beta chain was sequenced in a study of blood T cell repertoires in COVID-19. Data came from immunoSEQ multiplex PCR; TCRdb stores just in-frame clones and leaves some out. The data show some 200,000 clones, 86% seen once. Sequences were obtained from peripheral blood. The source is a man older than 75 with acute or convalescent COVID-19.

CDR3 in amino acids: CSASKVATTNEKLFF. The CDR3 coding sequence is TGCAGTGCTAGTAAGGTAGCGACAACTAATGAAAAACTGTTTTTT. The chain carries TRBV20-1 and TRBJ1-4; the D is unclear. The CDR3 totals 15 residues. The V gene lost 3 bases and the J gene lost 0 bases, with 11 bases spanning the gap. CDR1 and CDR2 from the germline V gene are DFQATT and SNEGSKA (reference sequence).